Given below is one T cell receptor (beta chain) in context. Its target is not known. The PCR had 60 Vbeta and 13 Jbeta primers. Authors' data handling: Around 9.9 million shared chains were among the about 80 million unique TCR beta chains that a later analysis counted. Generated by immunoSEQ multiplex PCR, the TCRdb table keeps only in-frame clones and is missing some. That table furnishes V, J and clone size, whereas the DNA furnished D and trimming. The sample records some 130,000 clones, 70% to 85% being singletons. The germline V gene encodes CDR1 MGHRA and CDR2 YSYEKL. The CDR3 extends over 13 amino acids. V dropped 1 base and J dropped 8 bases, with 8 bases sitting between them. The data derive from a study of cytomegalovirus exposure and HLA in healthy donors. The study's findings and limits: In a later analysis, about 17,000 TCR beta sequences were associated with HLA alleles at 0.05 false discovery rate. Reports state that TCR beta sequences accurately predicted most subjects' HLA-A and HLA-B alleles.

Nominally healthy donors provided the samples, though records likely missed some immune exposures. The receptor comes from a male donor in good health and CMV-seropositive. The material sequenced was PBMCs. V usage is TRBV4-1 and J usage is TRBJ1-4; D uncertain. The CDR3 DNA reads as TGCGCCAGCAGCCAAGGACTGTTAGAAAAACTGTTTTTT. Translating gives CASSQGLLEKLFF.